This T cell receptor (beta chain) comes out of a study of CD8 T cells in ankylosing spondylitis. Study-wide results and caveats: Matched ankylosing spondylitis synovial fluid reportedly showed significant enrichment of disease-linked clones. Blood from ankylosing spondylitis patients appeared to carry a characteristic roughly eight-variant TCR beta motif.

TCRdb reprocessed the 5' RACE reads via MiXCR and lists one record per CDR3 protein. The sample lists more than 650,000 distinct CDR3 sequences; roughly 10% were seen once. A word on this clonotype: Its antigen is currently unknown.

Input material: blood, either unsorted or a sorted T cell fraction (not recorded which). This receptor was identified in a male donor with ankylosing spondylitis.

The CDR3 DNA reads TGTGCCAGCACTTCCAGCGTGAGCTACACCTTC. Its translation is CASTSSVSYTF. The V gene is TRBV6-2 or TRBV6-3, the J gene TRBJ1-2; no reliable D call. CDR3 size: 11 residues. The germline V and J ends were trimmed by 7 bases and 9 bases, with 12 bases remaining between them. Germline values: CDR1 MNHEY, CDR2 SVGEGT.